Below, 9 T cell receptor beta chains from the same sample are listed, as sequenced in a study of T cell responses to AZD1222 COVID-19 vaccine. Using immunoSEQ multiplex PCR, the repertoire was profiled, and TCRdb retains in-frame clones only, with some absent. Of about 75,000 clones in the sample, 88% were seen once. This specimen was peripheral blood, taken 28 days after the second dose of the MenACWY control vaccine. The source is an adult who received the MenACWY meningococcal vaccine as a control.

The chain has TRBV19 and TRBJ2-3; 13 bases are a match to TRBD2. V lost 4 bases and J lost 5; bases outside the gene matches: 6. Germline loops: CDR1 LNHDA, CDR2 SQIVND (reference sequence). The CDR3 consists of 16 residues. In nucleotides, the CDR3 is TGTGCCAGTAGTACAACTAGCGGGGGGGCCCTAGATACGCAGTATTTT. Translating gives CASSTTSGGALDTQYF. Based on the CDR3 plus reference TRBV19 and TRBJ2-3, the full variable domain is DGGITQSPKYLFRKEGQNVTLSCEQNLNHDAMYWYRQDPGQGLRLIYYSQIVNDFQKGDIAEGYSVSREKKESFPLTVTSAQKNPTAFYLCASSTTSGGALDTQYFGPGTRLTVL.

The V call is TRBV6-5, the J call TRBJ1-6; TRBD1 is a possible D gene (6 bases). The CDR3 totals 15 residues. Germline V gene data show CDR1 as MNHEY and CDR2 as SVGAGI. V dropped 3 bases and J dropped 9 bases, with 15 bases sitting between them. The CDR3 DNA reads as TGTGCCAGCAGTTATCTACAGGGTAGGAGTTCACCCCTCCACTTT. Protein sequence: CASSYLQGRSSPLHF.

The V call is TRBV5-1, the J call TRBJ2-5; 9 bases map to TRBD2. Germline V CDR1 and CDR2: SGHRS, YFSETQ. CDR3 size: 15 residues. Losses at the gene ends were 4 bases for V and 2 bases for J; bases not matched to a gene: 6. The CDR3, as DNA: TGCGCCAGCAGCCAATTAGCGGGGGTTCAAGAGACCCAGTACTTC. This codes for CASSQLAGVQETQYF.

The gene calls are TRBV18 and TRBJ2-1, with D possibly matching TRBD2 (6 bases). The CDR3 runs to 16 residues. Trimming left V 5 bases short and J 0 bases short, with 14 bases between. Per germline, CDR1 KGHSH and CDR2 LQKENI. The CDR3 spells CASSAGGLSSYNEQFF. CDR3 in DNA: TGTGCCAGCTCAGCCGGGGGACTTAGCTCCTACAATGAGCAGTTCTTC.

This rearrangement joins TRBV30 to TRBJ1-6, with TRBD1 matching 7 bases. The CDR3 is 14 amino acids. Germline assignment: CDR1 GTSNPN and CDR2 SVGIG (reference sequence). Unmatched junction bases numbered 5, after V lost 2 bases and J lost 7 bases. In DNA, the CDR3 is TGTGCCTGGAGTCCCGGGACAGAGAATTCACCCCTCCACTTT. Encoded protein: CAWSPGTENSPLHF.

This rearrangement joins TRBV5-1 to TRBJ1-4; TRBD1 matches 7 bases. The CDR3 has 15 amino acids. Trimming took 4 bases from V and 6 from J; bases not matched to a gene: 9. CDR1 is SGHRS and CDR2 is YFSETQ in the germline V gene. This chain's CDR3 is CASSAPGQADEKLFF. In DNA, the CDR3 is TGCGCCAGCAGCGCCCCCGGACAGGCGGATGAAAAACTGTTTTTT.

The gene calls are TRBV19 and TRBJ1-5; TRBD1 agrees at 7 bases. Germline CDR1 and CDR2: LNHDA and SQIVND (reference sequence). The CDR3 consists of 15 residues. The junction had 9 bases not matched to a gene; V was cut back by 10 bases and J by 0 bases. The chain's CDR3 is CAIQDRVNSNQPQHF. The CDR3 DNA follows: TGTGCCATCCAAGACAGGGTTAATAGCAATCAGCCCCAGCATTTT.

The chain carries TRBV18 and TRBJ1-5, with 7 bases fitting TRBD1. Germline V gene lookup returns CDR1 KGHSH and CDR2 LQKENI. V shed 2 bases, J shed 8 bases, and the junction held 6 bases outside the gene matches. The CDR3 is 14 amino acids. The CDR3 sequence: CASSPRQGEEPQHF. The CDR3 DNA is TGTGCCAGCTCACCAAGACAGGGTGAAGAGCCCCAGCATTTT. Using reference TRBV18 and TRBJ1-5 for the parts outside the CDR3, the full variable domain is NAGVMQNPRHLVRRRGQEARLRCSPMKGHSHVYWYRQLPEEGLKFMVYLQKENIIDESGMPKERFSAEFPKEGPSILRIQQVVRGDSAAYFCASSPRQGEEPQHFGDGTRLSIL.

The chain carries TRBV19 and TRBJ2-7; D remains unclear. The germline V gene has CDR1 LNHDA and CDR2 SQIVND (reference sequence). The CDR3 loop spans 13 amino acids. V lost 3 bases, J lost 3 bases, and 9 bases lay in between. The CDR3 is CASSMGAFYEQYF. The CDR3 DNA follows: TGTGCCAGTAGTATGGGCGCCTTCTACGAGCAGTACTTC.